Listed below are T cell receptor beta chains from one sample, sequenced in a study of blood T cell repertoires in COVID-19. Using immunoSEQ multiplex PCR, the repertoire was profiled, and TCRdb retains in-frame clones only, with some absent. The table has about 400,000 clones, 86% seen once. The sequenced sample consisted of peripheral blood. These TCRs come from a young woman with active or convalescent COVID-19. CDR3s include the opening cysteine and the closing phenylalanine or tryptophan. Each record gives: clone size, V gene, D gene, J gene, CDR3 protein, CDR3 DNA. D genes are given only for firm matches. Clone size, where shown, is once, few, many, or a class for clones that have expanded.

>once|TRBV12-3/TRBV12-4|TRBD2|TRBJ2-7
CASSWTSSYEQYF
TGTGCCAGCAGTTGGACTAGCTCCTACGAGCAGTACTTC
>-|TRBV19|-|TRBJ1-6
CASSTTRGNNSPLHF
TGTGCCAGTAGCACCACCCGGGGAAATAATTCACCCCTCCACTTT
>-|TRBV4-1|-|TRBJ2-7
CASSPGTSSSSEQYF
TGCGCCAGCAGCCCCGGGACATCGAGCTCATCCGAGCAGTACTTC
>-|TRBV5-4|-|TRBJ1-6
CASSFGGVYNSPLHF
TGTGCCAGCAGCTTTGGAGGGGTCTATAATTCACCCCTCCACTTT
>few|TRBV10-1|TRBD2|TRBJ2-1
CASMSSGGADEQFF
TGCGCCAGCATGTCTAGCGGGGGGGCCGATGAGCAGTTCTTC
>few|TRBV24-1|-|TRBJ2-5
CATSDATVQETQYF
TGTGCCACCAGTGATGCGACAGTCCAAGAGACCCAGTACTTC
>-|TRBV5-6|-|TRBJ1-1
CASSLDTRGTEAFF
TGTGCCAGCAGCTTGGATACCAGGGGCACTGAAGCTTTCTTT
>-|TRBV10-3|TRBD1|TRBJ1-3
CAIRGPGQGGTIYF
TGTGCCATCAGGGGGCCCGGACAGGGTGGCACCATATATTTT
>-|TRBV24-1|-|TRBJ2-3
CATSVSGGTDTQYF
TGTGCCACCAGTGTAAGCGGAGGCACAGATACGCAGTATTTT
>-|TRBV29-1|-|TRBJ1-3
CSAAGDLGNTIYF
TGCAGTGCGGCAGGGGATCTCGGAAACACCATATATTTT
>-|TRBV6-5|-|TRBJ2-3
CASRVTGTDTQYF
TGTGCCAGCAGAGTCACAGGCACAGATACGCAGTATTTT
>-|TRBV19|TRBD1|TRBJ2-7
CASSGQGGTYEQYF
TGTGCCAGTAGTGGACAGGGGGGAACCTACGAGCAGTACTTC
>-|TRBV28|TRBD1|TRBJ1-1
CASSKRQGGTEAFF
TGTGCCAGCAGTAAGAGACAGGGAGGCACTGAAGCTTTCTTT
>-|TRBV6-6|-|TRBJ1-1
CASSSPGRGSNTEAFF
TGTGCCAGCAGTTCCCCCGGCCGGGGGTCGAACACTGAAGCTTTCTTT
>few|TRBV25-1|-|TRBJ2-7
CASSDHRGGEQYF
TGTGCCAGCAGTGACCACAGAGGAGGCGAGCAGTACTTC
>-|TRBV3-1/TRBV3-2|TRBD1|TRBJ1-6
CASSSDRAKSPLHF
TGTGCCAGCAGCTCGGACAGGGCAAAGTCACCCCTCCACTTT
>-|TRBV11-3|TRBD1|TRBJ2-6
CASSPDGTGVRSGANVLTF
TGTGCCAGCAGCCCGGATGGGACAGGGGTCCGTTCTGGGGCCAACGTCCTGACTTTC